This T cell receptor (beta chain) was sequenced during a study of OX40 agonist ivuxolimab in advanced cancers. The table came from immunoSEQ multiplex PCR; TCRdb's copy has only in-frame clones and leaves some out. The sample contains about 50,000 clones, 82% of which appear only once. Germline trimming cut 4 bases from V and 0 bases from J; bases unmatched to any gene: 7. CDR1 and CDR2 from the germline V gene are SGHRS and YFSETQ. The CDR3 contains 17 residues. Specimen: CD4+ or CD8+ T cells sorted from blood, collected in a trial of the OX40 agonist ivuxolimab. This rearrangement joins TRBV5-1 to TRBJ2-6; TRBD1 matches 7 bases. The sequence derives from an adult with an advanced solid tumor such as melanoma, head and neck, liver or kidney cancer. The CDR3 region has the DNA TGCGCCAGCAGCGCCGGACAGGTGATCTCTGGGGCCAACGTCCTGACTTTC. This translates into CASSAGQVISGANVLTF.